The TCR beta chain under discussion was sequenced for a study of blood T cell repertoires in COVID-19. V lost 1 base to trimming and J lost 10 bases, with 12 bases between them. This CDR3 is 13 amino acids long. Germline V gene sequence: CDR1 LGHDT, CDR2 YNNKEL (reference sequence). Per the authors' pipeline: Amplification with reference gene primers provided the estimates of nucleated cell counts. Method: immunoSEQ multiplex PCR; TCRdb's copy keeps in-frame clones and lacks some. That table supplies the V and J calls and clone size; D and trimming were determined from the DNA. The table shows about 140,000 clones, with roughly 86% occurring only once.

The origin of this receptor is a human donor in a cohort sampled during active COVID-19. The sequenced sample consisted of peripheral blood. V usage is TRBV3-1 (or the pseudogene TRBV3-2) and J usage is TRBJ2-3; D is ambiguous. CDR3 loop: CASSQGVAVAQYF. Written as DNA, the CDR3 is TGTGCCAGCAGCCAAGGAGTAGCTGTTGCGCAGTATTTT.